This paragraph covers one T cell receptor beta chain sequence. In the original analysis: Reference gene primers were amplified, and this amplification served to estimate nucleated cell counts. Using immunoSEQ multiplex PCR, the repertoire was profiled, and TCRdb retains in-frame clones only, with some absent. V, J and clone size reflect that table, while D and trimming were determined from the DNA. The sample records around 450,000 clones, 80% to 95% being singletons. The entry originates in a study of blood T cell repertoires in COVID-19. CDR1 and CDR2 (germline): SGHTA, FQGNSA. J was trimmed by 8 bases and V by 3 bases; bases with no gene match: 8. The CDR3 covers 15 residues. Either two negative PCRs, clearance, or symptom resolution qualified Cohort 3 donors as recovered.

This receptor was taken from a man aged 18 to 35 who had recovered from COVID-19. The material sequenced was PBMCs or T cells enriched from blood (not recorded which). The gene calls are TRBV7-2 and TRBJ1-4, with 8 nucleotides matching TRBD1. The CDR3 reads CASSLYRGEVEKLFF. The CDR3 DNA is TGTGCCAGCAGCTTGTACAGGGGGGAGGTCGAAAAACTGTTTTTT.